One and the same sample provided the 15 T cell receptor beta chains below, sequenced in a study of T-cell memory formation after mild COVID-19. Via MiXCR, TCRdb re-called the 5' RACE reads, giving one row per CDR3 protein. Of tens of thousands of distinct CDR3 sequences listed, about 15% are singletons. Specimen: PBMCs or a T cell subset sorted from them (not recorded which). These receptor sequences come from a man aged 18 to 30 who had mild COVID-19 (a few samples of this study predate the infection). Cell type and time point are not known.

V is TRBV6-6 and J is TRBJ1-4; 9 positions agree with TRBD1. This CDR3 contains 14 residues. Germline V gene sequence: CDR1 MNHNY, CDR2 SVGAGI (reference sequence). The V and J ends lost 6 bases and 5 bases, in that order; junction bases with no gene match: 4. Here the CDR3 reads CASSRTGENEKLFF. Written as DNA, the CDR3 is TGTGCCAGCAGCCGGACAGGGGAAAATGAAAAACTGTTTTTT.

Worth noting for this clonotype: One base away lies a much larger clone, so this may be a sequencing read error. CDR3 in amino acids: CSVDLKEDTDTQYF. The DNA for the CDR3 is TGCAGCGTTGATTTGAAGGAGGACACAGATACGCAGTATTTT. The chain carries TRBV29-1 and TRBJ2-3, with D possibly TRBD2 on 5 matching bases. Germline values: CDR1 SQVTM, CDR2 ANQGSEA. V was clipped by 3 bases and J by 2 bases, with 12 bases between them. CDR3 length: 14 residues.

The chain links TRBV7-3 to TRBJ2-2; 9 bases fit TRBD2. V gave up 5 bases and J gave up 3 bases; unmatched junction bases: 10. CDR3 length: 17 amino acids. CDR1 is SGHTA and CDR2 is FQGTGA in the germline V gene. CDR3 bases: TGTGCCAGCAGCAGAATGCGGGGGGGCCCGGACACCGGGGAGCTGTTTTTT. Protein product: CASSRMRGGPDTGELFF.

The sample holds many counts of this clonotype. The chain employs TRBV12-3 or TRBV12-4 and TRBJ2-2, with D unclear. V was cut by 3 bases and J by 0 bases, with 5 bases left in between. The CDR3 is made up of 14 amino acids. The CDR3 loop is CASSFSPNTGELFF. The DNA of the CDR3 is TGTGCCAGCAGTTTTAGTCCGAACACCGGGGAGCTGTTTTTT.

In its sample, this clonotype was seen a few times. V gene TRBV9 combines with J gene TRBJ2-1, with 11 bases aligning to TRBD2. The V gene's germline CDR1 is SGDLS and CDR2 YYNGEE. With 4 bases clipped from V and 8 bases from J, the junction kept 5 bases outside the gene matches. The CDR3 is 14 residues long. CDR3 DNA: TGTGCCAGCAGCTATAGCGGGGGGGCCGATGAGCAGTTCTTC. The encoded protein is CASSYSGGADEQFF.

This clonotype was seen more than once but under ten times. The genes are TRBV6-2 or TRBV6-3 and TRBJ2-1; a weak D match, TRBD2 (5 bases). There are 16 residues in the CDR3. Per the germline V gene, CDR1 is MNHEY and CDR2 is SVGEGT. V gave up 2 bases and J gave up 1 base, with 12 bases separating them. CDR3 DNA: TGTGCCAGCAGTTACAGCCGGGGTCCTTCCTACAATGAGCAGTTCTTC. Amino acid sequence: CASSYSRGPSYNEQFF.

There are many counts of this clonotype. V is TRBV4-3 and J is TRBJ2-3; perhaps TRBD2 as D (5 bases). There are 15 residues in the CDR3. Trimming removed 0 bases from V and 2 bases from J, with 9 bases in between. Per the germline V gene, CDR1 is LGHNA and CDR2 is YSLEER. The CDR3 loop is CASSQDRDFTDTQYF. The CDR3 DNA follows: TGCGCCAGCAGCCAAGATCGGGATTTCACAGATACGCAGTATTTT.

The rearrangement links TRBV12-3 or TRBV12-4 to TRBJ1-2; 8 bases fit TRBD1. Trimming cost V 5 bases and J 4 bases; bases outside gene matches: 6. The CDR3 runs 14 residues. The CDR3 region is CASSHTGTGYGYTF. The CDR3 coding sequence is TGTGCCAGCAGTCACACCGGGACAGGCTATGGCTACACCTTC.

The chain carries TRBV7-9 and TRBJ2-4; possibly TRBD1 for D (5 bases). The V and J ends lost 5 bases and 0 bases respectively, with 20 bases between them. The germline gives CDR1 SEHNR, CDR2 FQNEAQ (reference sequence). This CDR3 comprises 18 residues. Here the CDR3 DNA reads TGTGCCAGCAGCCACCCCCTCCGACAGCCAATAGCCAAAAACATTCAGTACTTC. Residues: CASSHPLRQPIAKNIQYF.

This clonotype was seen only once. The V call is TRBV6-5, the J call TRBJ2-5; 13 positions agree with TRBD2. Germline lookup yields CDR1 MNHEY and CDR2 SVGAGI. Unmatched junction bases numbered 15, after V lost 6 bases and J lost 5 bases. This CDR3 is built from 18 residues. The CDR3 DNA is TGTGCCAGCAGCCTTGCCCCGACTAGCGGGGGGTCCGGGGAGACCCAGTACTTC. Protein product: CASSLAPTSGGSGETQYF.

The rearrangement joins TRBV6-5 to TRBJ2-2; TRBD1 is a possible D gene (6 bases). The CDR3 is 16 residues long. Trimming stripped 5 bases from V and 5 bases from J, with 18 bases between. Germline V CDR1 and CDR2: MNHEY, SVGAGI. The CDR3 DNA is TGTGCCAGCAGTCAAGAACAGGGATTGGGTACCGGGGAGCTGTTTTTT. This encodes CASSQEQGLGTGELFF.

This clonotype was observed many times. The rearrangement uses TRBV4-1 and TRBJ1-2; 7 nucleotides align to TRBD1. CDR1 and CDR2 (germline): MGHRA, YSYEKL. J gave up 1 base and V 4 bases, and 6 bases lay outside the gene matches. This CDR3 has 15 residues. DNA for the CDR3: TGCGCCAGCAGCCCAATCCGGGACAGTAACTATGGCTACACCTTC. Amino acid sequence: CASSPIRDSNYGYTF.

This clonotype was seen a few times. The V call is TRBV5-8, the J call TRBJ2-7, with D possibly matching TRBD1 (7 bases). Germline loops: CDR1 SGHTS, CDR2 YDEGEE. V was pared by 0 bases and J by 6 bases, with 13 bases between. The CDR3 contains 14 residues. CDR3 region: CASSLGQGLSEQYV. Written as DNA, the CDR3 is TGTGCCAGCAGCTTGGGACAGGGACTCTCCGAGCAGTACGTC.

The chain employs TRBV19 and TRBJ1-5; D is possibly TRBD1 (5 bases). Trimming took 5 bases from V and 0 from J, leaving 8 bases between them. This CDR3 comprises 14 residues. CDR1 is LNHDA and CDR2 is SQIVND in the germline V gene (reference sequence). As DNA, the CDR3 is TGTGCCAGTAGTGGGGGTTTTAGCAATCAGCCCCAGCATTTT. This codes for CASSGGFSNQPQHF.

This clonotype is classed as medium-sized. V gene TRBV19 combines with J gene TRBJ2-1, with 8 bases aligning to TRBD2. With 2 bases clipped from V and 6 bases from J, the junction kept 6 bases outside the gene matches. The CDR3 consists of 15 residues. Germline lookup yields CDR1 LNHDA and CDR2 SQIVND (reference sequence). The CDR3 sequence is CASSILTSEVNEQFF. The DNA for the CDR3 is TGTGCCAGTAGTATACTGACTAGCGAAGTCAATGAGCAGTTCTTC.